These 10 T cell receptor beta chains came from one sample sequenced in a study of CD8+CD57+ T cells in acquired aplastic anemia. Whoever was chosen for sequencing had shown CD8+CD57+ cell expansion by flow cytometry. The template for TCR beta VDJ and CDR3 sequence profiling was genomic DNA. TCRdb called the reads again in MiXCR, with one record for every CDR3 protein. The table includes roughly 290,000 distinct CDR3 sequences, approximately 60% detected once. Sequencing was done on a sample of sorted CD4+, CD8+, or CD8+CD57+ T cells (not recorded which) from PBMCs. These receptors originate from a human donor with aplastic anemia.

The V call is TRBV9, the J call TRBJ1-3, with no clear D. V lost 2 bases and J 4 bases, leaving 16 bases between the germline ends. This CDR3 has 16 amino acids. Germline loops: CDR1 SGDLS, CDR2 YYNGEE. The CDR3 reads CASSVRRAIEGNTIYF. The DNA of the CDR3 is TGTGCCAGCAGCGTTCGCCGGGCCATCGAGGGAAACACCATATATTTT.

The J gene is TRBJ1-5, the V gene TRBV9; D unresolved. Trimming cost V 2 bases and J 8 bases, with 11 bases left between them. The germline V gene has CDR1 SGDLS and CDR2 YYNGEE. This CDR3 spans 13 amino acids. The CDR3 DNA reads TGTGCCAGCAGCGTGGGCCCGGGCAAGCCCCAGCATTTT. It codes for CASSVGPGKPQHF.

This clonotype turned up a few times. The J gene is TRBJ1-2, the V gene TRBV10-3; 8 bases are shared with TRBD1. Germline V CDR1 and CDR2: ENHRY, SYGVKD. The CDR3 covers 13 residues. J gave up 8 bases and V 8 bases, and 10 bases lay outside the gene matches. CDR3 protein: CAIASQGAQGYTF. CDR3 nucleotide sequence: TGTGCCATCGCTTCCCAGGGGGCGCAGGGCTACACCTTC.

This clonotype was counted many times. This sequence joins TRBV6-1 and TRBJ2-7, with D maybe TRBD1 (5 bases). Germline-derived CDR1 and CDR2 are MNHNS and SASEGT. CDR3 length equals 16 residues. Between the trimmed V and J ends, which lost 4 bases and 1 base, there was a span of 17 bases. The CDR3 DNA reads as TGTGCCAGCAGTGGCGAGGCTCTGGACATGTCCTACGAGCAGTACTTC. Translating it yields CASSGEALDMSYEQYF.

The chain uses TRBV2 and TRBJ2-2; 9 bases match TRBD2. V dropped 6 bases and J dropped 3; count of bases not matched to a gene: 5. Germline V lookup: CDR1 SNHLY, CDR2 FYNNEI. CDR3 length equals 15 residues. The CDR3 DNA reads as TGTGCCAGCAGGATTAGCGGGGGAGACACCGGGGAGCTGTTTTTT. Its protein product is CASRISGGDTGELFF.

This clonotype showed up many times. The CDR3 DNA reads TGTGCCACCAGCAGGGACAGGGTGATGAACGAGCAGTACTTC. It is translated as CATSRDRVMNEQYF. This sequence joins TRBV15 and TRBJ2-7, with 8 bases that match TRBD1. CDR1 is LNHNV and CDR2 is YYDKDF in the germline V gene (reference sequence). CDR3 length equals 14 residues. Germline trimming cut 3 bases from V and 5 bases from J; bases unmatched to any gene: 6.

This clonotype has more than one count but fewer than ten. V is TRBV24-1 and J is TRBJ1-2; 9 bases are a match to TRBD1. This CDR3 is built from 14 residues. The V segment lost 4 bases and the J segment 7 bases; nucleotides outside the gene matches: 6. CDR1 KGHDR and CDR2 SFDVKD come from the germline V gene. In DNA form, the CDR3 reads TGTGCCACCAGTGACTCGGGGACAGGGCCTGGCTACACCTTC. It specifies CATSDSGTGPGYTF.

The chain combines TRBV7-2 with TRBJ1-1, with a tentative D call TRBD1 (6 bases). The CDR3 sequence is 14 residues long. V was clipped by 5 bases and J by 4 bases, with 14 bases between them. Germline lookup yields CDR1 SGHTA and CDR2 FQGNSA. The CDR3 region has the DNA TGTGCCAGCAGCCTAGGGGGGACGGGCACTGAAGCTTTCTTT. Translating gives CASSLGGTGTEAFF. The full variable domain, in which reference TRBV7-2 and TRBJ1-1 provide the parts outside the CDR3, is GAGVSQSPSNKVTEKGKDVELRCDPISGHTALYWYRQSLGQGLEFLIYFQGNSAPDKSGLPSDRFSAERTGGSVSTLTIQRTQQEDSAVYLCASSLGGTGTEAFFGQGTRLTVV.

The V and J genes are TRBV2 and TRBJ2-4, with 8 bases that match TRBD2. The J segment lost 7 bases and the V segment lost 4 bases, leaving 3 bases of the junction unmatched. Germline CDR1 and CDR2: SNHLY and FYNNEI. This CDR3 contains 13 residues. The CDR3 region is CASSGAGGNIQYF. CDR3 in DNA: TGTGCCAGCAGTGGCGCGGGGGGCAACATTCAGTACTTC.

This clonotype was seen ten or more times. The chain combines TRBV11-2 with TRBJ2-3; 11 bases are shared with TRBD2. There are 16 residues in the CDR3. Germline CDR1 is SGHAT and CDR2 is FQNNGV. V dropped 1 base and J dropped 9; count of bases not matched to a gene: 9. The CDR3 spells CASSLGSLAGGGTQYF. The CDR3 DNA sequence: TGTGCCAGCAGCTTAGGGTCTCTAGCGGGAGGAGGGACGCAGTATTTT.